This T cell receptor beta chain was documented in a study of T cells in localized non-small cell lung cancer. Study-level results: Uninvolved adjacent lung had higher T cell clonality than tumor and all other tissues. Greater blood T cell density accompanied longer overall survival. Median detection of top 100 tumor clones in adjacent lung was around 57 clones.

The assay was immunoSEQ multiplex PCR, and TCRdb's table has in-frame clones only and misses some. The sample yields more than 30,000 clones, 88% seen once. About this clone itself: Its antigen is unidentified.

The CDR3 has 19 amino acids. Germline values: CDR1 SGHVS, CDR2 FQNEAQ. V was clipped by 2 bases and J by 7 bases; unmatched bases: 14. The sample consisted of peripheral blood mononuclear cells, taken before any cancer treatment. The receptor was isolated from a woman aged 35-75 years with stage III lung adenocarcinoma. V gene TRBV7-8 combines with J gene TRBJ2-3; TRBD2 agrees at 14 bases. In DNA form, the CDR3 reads TGTGCCAGCAGCTTATCCCGGACTAGCGGGAGGTGGAGATTAAATACGCAGTATTTT. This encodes CASSLSRTSGRWRLNTQYF.